This T cell receptor beta chain emerged from a study of post-analysis software for immune sequencing data. Unique molecular identifiers were built into the TCR beta cDNA libraries. TCRdb re-analysed the PCR reads in MiXCR, keeping a single row per CDR3 protein. The data hold 650,000 to 850,000 distinct CDR3 sequences, with roughly half observed a single time. The germline gives CDR1 DFQATT, CDR2 SNEGSKA (reference sequence). Deletions cut 0 bases from V and 5 bases from J, with 9 bases between. The CDR3 consists of 13 residues. General study findings and limits: Controls had lower frequencies than patients of roughly five TRBV segments, which included TRBV5-6, TRBV5-1 and TRBV20-1.

Concerning this clonotype itself: What it recognizes is unknown.

Source material: blood. The TCR originated in a girl aged 5-17 years with multiple sclerosis. This chain uses TRBV20-1 with TRBJ2-3; D perhaps matches TRBD2 (5 bases). Here the CDR3 reads CSAREGAGDTQYF. The DNA for the CDR3 is TGCAGTGCTAGAGAGGGTGCGGGAGATACGCAGTATTTT.